The source of this T cell receptor (beta chain) is a study of OX40 agonist ivuxolimab in advanced cancers. About the full investigation: Ivuxolimab, which targeted the costimulatory receptor OX40 (CD134), was an agonistic, fully human IgG2 monoclonal antibody. Intravenous ivuxolimab was administered to patients every 2 weeks at six dose levels: 0.01, 0.1, 0.3, 1.5, 3 and 10 mg/kg. Of the roughly 51 patients in dose escalation, some 20 had hepatocellular carcinoma, about 15 had melanoma, 9 had renal cell carcinoma and 9 had head and neck cancer. The dose-escalation cohort was about 83% male with a mean age of approximately 60 years, ranging from roughly 23 to 90. Prior anti-PD-1, anti-PD-L1 or anti-CTLA-4 therapy was permitted, and checkpoint inhibitors had been received by around 39% of dose-escalation patients. Partial responses were achieved by three dose-escalation patients, of whom one had hepatocellular carcinoma and two had cutaneous melanoma. Peripheral TCRbeta sequencing was intended to test whether TCR sequence diversity was altered and clonal T-cell expansion was caused by ivuxolimab. The paper describes the monotherapy dose-escalation part (N = 52 patients) of the phase I trial of ivuxolimab.

This clone was recorded only once. Its antigen is still unknown. No base-level quality is on record; no much larger clone is a single base apart. Broad study findings and their caveats: The antigen specificity of the clonally expanded peripheral T cells was not determined. Low levels of normalized T-cell clonal expansion were also seen in some patients who did not respond. In the 0.1-3.0 mg/kg groups, partial responders were among the patients with the lowest normalized peripheral clonal expansion, particularly in CD8+ T cells. On average, CD8+ T cells showed more expanded clones than CD4+ T cells after ivuxolimab. Clonal expansion of both CD4+ and CD8+ blood T cells was observed from baseline to week 6 at doses 0.1 to 3.0 mg/kg.

The CDR3, cysteine through phenylalanine, is 13 amino acids long. The only DNA kept is the CDR3, 39 bases in frame from the first base. The germline V end is reduced by 4 bases and the J end by 9 bases; junction bases left unmatched: 6. Based on the germline V gene, the CDR1 and CDR2 sequences are SGHNT and YENEEA. To sequence the TCRbeta CDR3 region, genomic DNA was isolated from the sorted cells. TCRbeta CDR3 regions were sequenced using the immunoSEQ Assay. The table comes from immuneACCESS by way of TCRdb, which keeps in-frame sequences with V and J called. Part of the clones is missing from these tables; in studies checked, under half for an unresolved V gene and the rest for unknown reasons. The sample yields about 73,000 clones; over 75% were counted once. Of the sample, 0.5% to 0.55% is held by the ten largest clones. The trial excluded patients who had a history of autoimmune disease or who were on systemic immunosuppression. In every dose cohort, peripheral blood was drawn for TCR sequencing at baseline, cycle 4 day 1, and cycle 7 day 1. Samples were obtained from an open-label, multicenter, first-in-human phase I dose-escalation trial of ivuxolimab. Adults with locally advanced or metastatic melanoma, renal cell carcinoma, hepatocellular carcinoma or head and neck squamous cell carcinoma were enrolled in the trial. Before TCR sequencing, CD4+ T cells and CD8+ T cells were sorted from peripheral blood as separate populations.

Rearrangement joined TRBV11-3 to TRBJ2-1; 7 central bases correspond to TRBD1. This TCR was recovered from an adult with an advanced solid tumor such as melanoma, head and neck, liver or kidney cancer. This material consisted of CD4+ or CD8+ T cells sorted from blood, taken in a trial of the OX40 agonist ivuxolimab. The DNA sequence is as follows: TGTGCCAGCAGCTCCGACAGGGAAGGTGAGCAGTTCTTC. It is translated as CASSSDREGEQFF.